A selection of T cell receptor beta chains follows, all from one sample in a study of T cells in Graves' hyperthyroidism and ophthalmopathy. Using its own MiXCR run on the multiplex PCR reads, TCRdb lists one record per CDR3 protein. This table has about 270,000 distinct CDR3 sequences, roughly 15% appearing once. The sample taken for sequencing was blood. These receptors were taken from a woman aged 45-59 years with Graves' hyperthyroidism that later progressed to Graves' ophthalmopathy. Both conserved end residues are part of each CDR3.

v_call cdr3_aa
TRBV7-9 CASALSFPDRDDRTEAFF
TRBV6-1 CASNPRELSEKLFF
TRBV12-3/TRBV12-4 CASSSPDWNEQFF
TRBV7-8 CASSLKGVRMNTEAFF
TRBV9 CASSVGVDTQYF
TRBV27 CASSPAVLAGEAGELFF
TRBV28 CASSSTLRVEHF
TRBV11-2 CASSSNRGRGEGYTF
TRBV19 CASSIRLAADTQYF
TRBV28 CASSSPTTGVGQPQHF
TRBV5-1 CASSLGLFADTGEPFF
TRBV19 CASSLAFYGYTF
TRBV28 CASSLVGASGTNEQFF
TRBV20-1 CSATGLAESQETQYF
TRBV29-1 CSARLVNEQYF
TRBV2 CASSEEKGVYGYTF
TRBV2 CASSPVGRGEKLFF
TRBV7-9 CASSSRDRGRSYGYTF
TRBV28 CASSFTERGNTIYF
TRBV6-1 CASRPTGLQGNEQFF
TRBV10-3 CAISESGSYEQYF
TRBV20-1 CSARGQDSISLETQYF
TRBV12-3/TRBV12-4 CASLQGGRAEGWGQPQHF
TRBV6-5 CASSYSPSYNEQFF
TRBV14 CASSQIAGTEQFF
TRBV19 CASSIYSFGRDKSGYTF
TRBV6-1 CASSASGTSALSEQFF
TRBV2 CASRRKGAGASDTQYF
TRBV20-1 CSAPTSGRQDTQYF
TRBV28 CASNSPRTASNQPQHF
TRBV5-1 CASSQSPGNEQFF
TRBV28 CASASGTGGRNSPLHF
TRBV20-1 CSASGRLTDTQYF
TRBV5-1 CASSPQGGTYTEAFF
TRBV28 CASSLSDSPDSRSGNTIYF
TRBV28 CASSQGMNTEAFF
TRBV5-1 CASSLEGTKYDGYTF
TRBV2 CASRPGLGAYEQYF
TRBV2 CARTLQGGAEAFF
TRBV20-1 CSASGSIHTGELFF
TRBV9 CASSVEAGDTEAFF
TRBV20-1 CSARSGRGNYGYTF
TRBV12-3/TRBV12-4 CASSYLQGALTDTQYF
TRBV18 CASSPGLRDAYTF
TRBV12-3/TRBV12-4 CASSPGAGGLSEQFF
TRBV7-6 CASSLSPTGRSPLHF
TRBV20-1 CSASSVYSTDTQYF
TRBV29-1 CSVASGQGITDTQYF
TRBV2 CASSEFGRGGVETQYF
TRBV29-1 CSVLWGKADTQYF
TRBV20-1 CSAQSGSETQYF
TRBV5-1 CASSRGTSGSVVYEQYF
TRBV12-3/TRBV12-4 CASSLAHGDEKLFF
TRBV5-1 CASSLWPSGTGLNAGELFF
TRBV20-1 CSAEGARQYNEQFF